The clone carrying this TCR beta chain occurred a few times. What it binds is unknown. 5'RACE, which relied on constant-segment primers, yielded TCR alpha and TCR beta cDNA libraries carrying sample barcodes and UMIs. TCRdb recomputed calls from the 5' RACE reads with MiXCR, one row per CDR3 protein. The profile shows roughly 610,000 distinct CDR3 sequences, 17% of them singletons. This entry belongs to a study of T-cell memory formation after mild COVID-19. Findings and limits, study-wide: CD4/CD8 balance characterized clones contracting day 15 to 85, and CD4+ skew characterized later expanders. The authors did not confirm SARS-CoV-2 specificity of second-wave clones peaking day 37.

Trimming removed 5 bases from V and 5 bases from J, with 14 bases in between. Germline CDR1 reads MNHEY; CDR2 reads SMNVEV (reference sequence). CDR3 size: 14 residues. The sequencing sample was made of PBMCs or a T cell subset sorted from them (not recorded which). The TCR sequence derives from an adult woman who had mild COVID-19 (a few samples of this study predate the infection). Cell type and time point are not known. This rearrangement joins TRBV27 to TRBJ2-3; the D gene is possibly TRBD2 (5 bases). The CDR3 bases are TGTGCCAGCAGTCCCCTAGCAGTTGTAGATACGCAGTATTTT. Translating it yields CASSPLAVVDTQYF.